Listed below are T cell receptor beta chains from one sample, sequenced in a study of shared clonotypes between healthy human individuals. Produced via immunoSEQ multiplex PCR; TCRdb's table is partial and in-frame only. Among some 2,500,000 clones listed, around 93% were seen once. The sequenced material came from naive CD4+ T cells from PBMCs. The receptor set was obtained from a man between 18 and 35 years old in good health. Some clones in this sample may be carry-over from other donors' samples. Both conserved end residues are part of each CDR3. D genes are given only for firm matches. The size field is filled for only some rows; it gives once, few, many or a size class.

j_call clone_size v_call d_call cdr3_nt cdr3_aa
TRBJ2-1 NA TRBV7-2 TRBD2 TGTGCCAGCAGCTTAGTCTTGTGGCGAGCAGCGGGAGGGGGGAATGAGCAGTTCTTC CASSLVLWRAAGGGNEQFF
TRBJ1-2 once TRBV6-6 NA TGTGCCAGCTGTATTGTTGCAGAGAACTATGGCTACACCTTC CASCIVAENYGYTF
TRBJ1-3 NA TRBV10-3 NA TGTGCCATCAGTGCGCTGGAAACTGGAAACACCATATATTTT CAISALETGNTIYF
TRBJ2-3 NA TRBV2 NA TGTGCCAGCAGTTACGCCTTCACAGATACGCAGTATTTT CASSYAFTDTQYF
TRBJ1-1 NA TRBV5-4 NA TGTGCCAGCAGCTTGGCCCGGGGACCGAACACTGAAGCTTTCTTT CASSLARGPNTEAFF
TRBJ2-5 NA TRBV5-1 NA TGCGCCAGCAGCTTGGTGCAGGGGAATATCCAAGAGACCCAGTACTTC CASSLVQGNIQETQYF
TRBJ2-7 NA TRBV2 NA TGTGCCAGCAGTGAATCACCCTACGAGCAGTACTTC CASSESPYEQYF
TRBJ2-3 NA TRBV11-2 NA TGTGCCAGCAGACCCGGACGGAGGACAGATACGCAGTATTTT CASRPGRRTDTQYF
TRBJ2-1 NA TRBV15 NA TGTGCCACCAGCAGCCCGACTAGTGGTCGCAATGAGCAGTTCTTC CATSSPTSGRNEQFF
TRBJ1-3 NA TRBV7-9 TRBD1 TGTGCCAGCAGCGCACGCGGACAGGGAGGTGGAAACACCATATATTTT CASSARGQGGGNTIYF
TRBJ2-3 NA TRBV5-1 NA TGCGCCAGCAGCTTGGGAGGAGGGTCAGATACGCAGTATTTT CASSLGGGSDTQYF
TRBJ2-6 NA TRBV18 TRBD1 TGTGCCAGCTCACCCCAAGGACAGGGCGCTGGGGCCAACGTCCTGACTTTC CASSPQGQGAGANVLTF
TRBJ2-5 NA TRBV7-9 NA TGTGCCAGCAGCTCGTCGGCCGGGACCCCTGGGGGGGAGACCCAGTACTTC CASSSSAGTPGGETQYF
TRBJ1-5 NA TRBV10-3 NA TGTGCCATCAGTGAGTATTTGGGGTATAGCAATCAGCCCCAGCATTTT CAISEYLGYSNQPQHF
TRBJ1-2 NA TRBV18 NA TGTGCCAGCTCACCACCTCAGGGGCCCTATGGCTACACCTTC CASSPPQGPYGYTF
TRBJ1-2 NA TRBV28 NA TGTGCCAGCAGTTTCCCCAGGGGAAAAGCTAACTATGGCTACACCTTC CASSFPRGKANYGYTF
TRBJ2-1 NA TRBV13 NA TGTGCCAGCAGCGGCCTGGTTCGGGGGCGCGGGTACAATGAGCAGTTCTTC CASSGLVRGRGYNEQFF
TRBJ2-3 NA TRBV27 NA TGTGCCAGCAGTCCGTTGTCCTTCTCAGATACGCAGTATTTT CASSPLSFSDTQYF
TRBJ1-2 NA TRBV29-1 TRBD1 TGCAGCGTTGAACGCGACAGGGGAAGCGGGAGTCATGGCTACACCTTC CSVERDRGSGSHGYTF
TRBJ2-7 NA TRBV5-4 TRBD2 TGTGCCAGCAACCTGGGGGGACTAGCGGGAGAGAACGAGCAGTACTTC CASNLGGLAGENEQYF
TRBJ2-3 NA TRBV28 NA TGTGCCAGCACTTCAGTAGATACGCAGTATTTT CASTSVDTQYF
TRBJ2-6 NA TRBV6-1 NA TGTGCCAGCAGTGCTAAGGACCCTGGGGCCAACGTCCTGACTTTC CASSAKDPGANVLTF
TRBJ2-7 NA TRBV6-6 NA TGTGCCAGCAGTTACGGGCCTTTAAGCCACGAGCAGTACTTC CASSYGPLSHEQYF
TRBJ1-5 NA TRBV2 NA TGTGCCAGCAGTGAAGAAGGGGACCCCAATCAGCCCCAGCATTTT CASSEEGDPNQPQHF
TRBJ2-7 NA TRBV29-1 NA TGCAGCGCCCGAACAGGGCCCTACGAGCAGTACTTC CSARTGPYEQYF
TRBJ2-1 NA TRBV7-3 TRBD2 TGTGCCAGCAGCCCCCGGACTAGCGACTTCGATGAGCAGTTCTTC CASSPRTSDFDEQFF
TRBJ2-2 NA TRBV7-9 NA TGTGCCAGCAGCTTTGTCTCCCTTTTAGCGCGACAGGACACCGGGGAGCTGTTTTTT CASSFVSLLARQDTGELFF
TRBJ1-1 NA TRBV6-1 TRBD1 TGTGCCAGCAGGACGACAGGGGCGGTGGGCGAAGCTTTCTTT CASRTTGAVGEAFF
TRBJ2-2 NA TRBV7-9 TRBD2 TGTGCCAGCAGCTTACCACGACTAGCGGGAGCAGGGACCGGGGAGCTGTTTTTT CASSLPRLAGAGTGELFF
TRBJ2-1 NA TRBV5-1 NA TGCGCCAGCAGTATGGGGACCGACAATGAGCAGTTCTTC CASSMGTDNEQFF
TRBJ1-5 NA TRBV28 NA TGTGCCAGCAGTTTGCCCTGGTCAGGGGCTCAGCCCCAGCATTTT CASSLPWSGAQPQHF
TRBJ2-3 NA TRBV29-1 TRBD1 TGCAGCGCCAAACAACAGGGGTCTAGCACAGATACGCAGTATTTT CSAKQQGSSTDTQYF
TRBJ2-7 NA TRBV14 NA TGTGCCAGCAGCCAAGATTGGAAGTCCGAGCAGTACTTC CASSQDWKSEQYF
TRBJ2-3 NA TRBV25-1 TRBD1 TGTGCCAGCAGTGAGCGATTAGGGGGCTCAGATACGCAGTATTTT CASSERLGGSDTQYF
TRBJ1-1 NA TRBV29-1 NA TGCGCCGCGTCTTTAATGGTTATGAACACTGAAGCTTTCTTT CAASLMVMNTEAFF
TRBJ2-3 NA TRBV4-2 TRBD2 TGTGCCAGCAGCCAGCGCGGGACTAGCGGTTTCCTCAGCACAGATACGCAGTATTTT CASSQRGTSGFLSTDTQYF
TRBJ1-3 few TRBV30 NA TGTGCCTGTGCCCCTGGCTCTGGAAACACCATATATTTT CACAPGSGNTIYF
TRBJ1-5 NA TRBV6-5 NA TGTGCCAGCAGTCCTAATAGCAATCAGCCCCAGCATTTT CASSPNSNQPQHF
TRBJ2-1 NA TRBV11-2 NA TGTGCCAGCAGCCCCCGGGACTTTTACAATGAGCAGTTCTTC CASSPRDFYNEQFF
TRBJ1-1 few TRBV7-2 NA TGTGCCAGCAGCTTAATGGGGAACACTGAAGCTTTCTTT CASSLMGNTEAFF
TRBJ1-1 NA TRBV6-1 NA TGTGCCAGCAGTGAGGGGGGCACTGAAGCTTTCTTT CASSEGGTEAFF
TRBJ2-2 NA TRBV2 TRBD1 TGTGCCAGCAGGGGGACAGGGAACACCGGGGAGCTGTTTTTT CASRGTGNTGELFF
TRBJ2-3 NA TRBV11-2 NA TGTGCCAGCAGCTCGGGACCTCTTGGACCAGATACGCAGTATTTT CASSSGPLGPDTQYF
TRBJ1-4 NA TRBV6-1 NA TGTGCCAGCAGTGAAAGGGCGGTAACGATTGCAACTAATGAAAAACTGTTTTTT CASSERAVTIATNEKLFF
TRBJ2-1 once TRBV19 NA TGTGCCAGTAGTAAATCACCAGGCCCTGGCGGGCGAAGCTCCTACAATGAGCAGTTCTTC CASSKSPGPGGRSSYNEQFF